The clone carrying this T cell receptor (beta chain) showed up just a few times. As every portion of the isolated RNA was reverse transcribed, the sequencing read expressed TCRB transcripts. Using immunoSEQ multiplex PCR, the repertoire was profiled, and TCRdb retains in-frame clones only, with some absent. The repertoire holds about 130,000 clones, with 7% to 10% as singletons. These data belong to a study of beta chain features in type 1 diabetes. Germline lookup yields CDR1 SGDLS and CDR2 YYNGEE. The length of the CDR3 is 17 residues. V dropped 3 bases and J dropped 1 base, with 16 bases sitting between them.

The chain combines TRBV9 with TRBJ2-2; D is unclear. Sequenced input: central memory CD4+ T cells from blood. The sequence was collected from a man between 18 and 35 years old in good health. The DNA of the CDR3 is TGTGCCAGCAGCGCCCAGGATGGGTGGATGAACACCGGGGAGCTGTTTTTT. This sequence encodes CASSAQDGWMNTGELFF.